The rows below give T cell receptor beta chains drawn from one sample of a study of blood T cell repertoires in COVID-19. The assay was immunoSEQ multiplex PCR, and TCRdb's table has in-frame clones only and misses some. Of about 200,000 clones listed, less than 85% were seen once; the top ten hold 18%. Sequencing was performed on PBMCs or T cells enriched from blood (not recorded which). The receptors were sampled from a middle-aged man who had recovered from COVID-19. Both conserved end residues are part of each CDR3. The D gene is left open where the match is weak. Size is stated for part of the rows, as once, few or many counts, or as a class when the clone is expanded.

clone size: NA
D gene: TRBD2
CDR3 length: 14
V gene: TRBV19
J gene: TRBJ2-3
CDR3 DNA: TGTGCCAGTGGGACTAGCGGGGCGACAGATACGCAGTATTTT
CDR3 protein: CASGTSGATDTQYF

clone size: NA
D gene: TRBD1
CDR3 length: 15
V gene: TRBV19
J gene: TRBJ2-2
CDR3 DNA: TGTGCCACACTCGCCGGGACAGCGAACACCGGGGAGCTGTTTTTT
CDR3 protein: CATLAGTANTGELFF

clone size: NA
D gene: NA
CDR3 length: 14
V gene: TRBV7-8
J gene: TRBJ2-2
CDR3 DNA: TGTGCCAGCAGCGAACAGGTGAACACCGGGGAGCTGTTTTTT
CDR3 protein: CASSEQVNTGELFF

clone size: NA
D gene: NA
CDR3 length: 14
V gene: TRBV5-6
J gene: TRBJ2-5
CDR3 DNA: TGTGCCAGCAGCTTGGTCGGGGCGGGGAAGACCCAGTACTTC
CDR3 protein: CASSLVGAGKTQYF

clone size: NA
D gene: NA
CDR3 length: 13
V gene: TRBV5-5
J gene: TRBJ2-7
CDR3 DNA: TGTGCCAGCAGCTTCTCAACGGTCTACGAGCAGTACTTC
CDR3 protein: CASSFSTVYEQYF

clone size: NA
D gene: NA
CDR3 length: 14
V gene: TRBV2
J gene: TRBJ2-7
CDR3 DNA: TGTGCCAGCAGTGACCCTACTAGGATTGCCGAGCAGTACTTC
CDR3 protein: CASSDPTRIAEQYF

clone size: NA
D gene: TRBD1
CDR3 length: 12
V gene: TRBV29-1
J gene: TRBJ2-7
CDR3 DNA: TGCAGCGTTGTTGCAGGGGGCAACGAGCAGTACTTC
CDR3 protein: CSVVAGGNEQYF

clone size: NA
D gene: NA
CDR3 length: 14
V gene: TRBV5-1
J gene: TRBJ2-3
CDR3 DNA: TGCGCCAGCAGCCGCGGAGGGGGCAAGGATACGCAGTATTTT
CDR3 protein: CASSRGGGKDTQYF

clone size: NA
D gene: NA
CDR3 length: 14
V gene: TRBV27
J gene: TRBJ2-7
CDR3 DNA: TGTGCCAGTGAGAGCTTCTCACCGCCCTACGAGCAGTACTTC
CDR3 protein: CASESFSPPYEQYF

clone size: NA
D gene: NA
CDR3 length: 18
V gene: TRBV5-4
J gene: TRBJ1-4
CDR3 DNA: TGTGCCAGCAGCTTGGCCGGTAGTGGAGGGCTAACTAATGAAAAACTGTTTTTT
CDR3 protein: CASSLAGSGGLTNEKLFF

clone size: NA
D gene: NA
CDR3 length: 15
V gene: TRBV7-2
J gene: TRBJ2-5
CDR3 DNA: TGTGCCAGCAGCTTTTACGTGCCAGGGAAAGAGACCCAGTACTTC
CDR3 protein: CASSFYVPGKETQYF

clone size: NA
D gene: TRBD1
CDR3 length: 19
V gene: TRBV7-9
J gene: TRBJ2-6
CDR3 DNA: TGTGCCAGCAGCTTATCCCTCGGACAGGGGTACTCTGGGGCCAACGTCCTGACTTTC
CDR3 protein: CASSLSLGQGYSGANVLTF

clone size: few
D gene: NA
CDR3 length: 13
V gene: TRBV6-5
J gene: TRBJ2-3
CDR3 DNA: TGTGCCAGCAAGTTTTTAGAGGCAGATACGCAGTATTTT
CDR3 protein: CASKFLEADTQYF

clone size: few
D gene: TRBD1
CDR3 length: 15
V gene: TRBV4-2
J gene: TRBJ2-2
CDR3 DNA: TGTGCCAGCAGCCCCGACAGGGGGAACACCGGGGAGCTGTTTTTT
CDR3 protein: CASSPDRGNTGELFF

clone size: NA
D gene: TRBD1
CDR3 length: 16
V gene: TRBV2
J gene: TRBJ2-6
CDR3 DNA: TGTGCCAGTTCCCGGGACAGGGCCTCTGGGGCCAACGTCCTGACTTTC
CDR3 protein: CASSRDRASGANVLTF

clone size: NA
D gene: TRBD2
CDR3 length: 15
V gene: TRBV7-6
J gene: TRBJ2-1
CDR3 DNA: TGTGCCAGCAGCTCGACTAGCGGAGGATACAATGAGCAGTTCTTC
CDR3 protein: CASSSTSGGYNEQFF

clone size: once
D gene: NA
CDR3 length: 12
V gene: TRBV24-1
J gene: TRBJ2-2
CDR3 DNA: TGTGCCACCAGTAACGGTAACGGGGAGCTGTTTTTT
CDR3 protein: CATSNGNGELFF

clone size: NA
D gene: TRBD1
CDR3 length: 14
V gene: TRBV7-2
J gene: TRBJ2-1
CDR3 DNA: TGTGCCAGCAGCTTCGGGACAGTAGACAATGAGCAGTTCTTC
CDR3 protein: CASSFGTVDNEQFF

clone size: once
D gene: NA
CDR3 length: 14
V gene: TRBV19
J gene: TRBJ1-4
CDR3 DNA: TGTGCCAGTACCCCTTCTAGGGGTAATGAAAAACTGTTTTTT
CDR3 protein: CASTPSRGNEKLFF

clone size: once
D gene: NA
CDR3 length: 12
V gene: TRBV5-1
J gene: TRBJ1-1
CDR3 DNA: TGCGCCAGCAGTCAGGGCTTCACTGAAGCTTTCTTT
CDR3 protein: CASSQGFTEAFF

clone size: NA
D gene: NA
CDR3 length: 15
V gene: TRBV10-3
J gene: TRBJ1-3
CDR3 DNA: TGTGCCATCAGGGAGGGGGGCAGCTCTGGAAACACCATATATTTT
CDR3 protein: CAIREGGSSGNTIYF

clone size: NA
D gene: NA
CDR3 length: 15
V gene: TRBV3-1/TRBV3-2
J gene: TRBJ1-2
CDR3 DNA: TGTGCCAGCAGCCAAGACCTGATCGACAGGAGCGGCTACACCTTC
CDR3 protein: CASSQDLIDRSGYTF

clone size: NA
D gene: NA
CDR3 length: 18
V gene: TRBV19
J gene: TRBJ2-2
CDR3 DNA: TGTGCCAGTAGTTACCGCCGGGGACGGGAGTCGAACACCGGGGAGCTGTTTTTT
CDR3 protein: CASSYRRGRESNTGELFF

clone size: NA
D gene: NA
CDR3 length: 15
V gene: TRBV3-1/TRBV3-2
J gene: TRBJ2-7
CDR3 DNA: TGTGCCAGCAGCCAGTCGGGACGGGAGAGGGGCGAGCAGTACTTC
CDR3 protein: CASSQSGRERGEQYF

clone size: NA
D gene: TRBD2
CDR3 length: 16
V gene: TRBV6-5
J gene: TRBJ2-2
CDR3 DNA: TGTGCCAGCAGTTACTCGGGGGGCGGGAGGACCGGGGAGCTGTTTTTT
CDR3 protein: CASSYSGGGRTGELFF

clone size: once
D gene: NA
CDR3 length: 14
V gene: TRBV29-1
J gene: TRBJ1-5
CDR3 DNA: TGCAGCGTTGGAGAGGGCGTGGGCAATCAGCCCCAGCATTTT
CDR3 protein: CSVGEGVGNQPQHF

clone size: NA
D gene: NA
CDR3 length: 15
V gene: TRBV7-2
J gene: TRBJ2-7
CDR3 DNA: TGTGCCAGCAGCTTAGGGGGGGTCAGCGCCTACGAGCAGTACTTC
CDR3 protein: CASSLGGVSAYEQYF

clone size: NA
D gene: TRBD2
CDR3 length: 15
V gene: TRBV9
J gene: TRBJ2-1
CDR3 DNA: TGTGCCAGCAGCGTAGTAGCGGGAGGCCCTAATGAGCAGTTCTTC
CDR3 protein: CASSVVAGGPNEQFF

clone size: NA
D gene: TRBD1
CDR3 length: 14
V gene: TRBV7-9
J gene: TRBJ2-7
CDR3 DNA: TGTGCCAGCAGCCCCGGGACAGGACTCTACGAGCAGTACTTC
CDR3 protein: CASSPGTGLYEQYF

clone size: few
D gene: TRBD1
CDR3 length: 14
V gene: TRBV28
J gene: TRBJ1-2
CDR3 DNA: TGTGCCAGCCAAGGAAGGGGGCGGAACTATGGCTACACCTTC
CDR3 protein: CASQGRGRNYGYTF

clone size: NA
D gene: NA
CDR3 length: 13
V gene: TRBV6-5
J gene: TRBJ2-1
CDR3 DNA: TGTGCCAGCAGCCTGGCGGGTAGCAATGAGCAGTTCTTC
CDR3 protein: CASSLAGSNEQFF

clone size: NA
D gene: NA
CDR3 length: 12
V gene: TRBV2
J gene: TRBJ2-7
CDR3 DNA: TGTGCCAGCAGTGAATCCAGGGACGAGCAGTACTTC
CDR3 protein: CASSESRDEQYF

clone size: NA
D gene: TRBD1
CDR3 length: 13
V gene: TRBV19
J gene: TRBJ2-5
CDR3 DNA: TGTGCCAGCAGTCAGACAGGGTGGGAGACCCAGTACTTC
CDR3 protein: CASSQTGWETQYF

clone size: NA
D gene: NA
CDR3 length: 16
V gene: TRBV7-2
J gene: TRBJ2-3
CDR3 DNA: TGTGCCAGCAGCCAGCAAGCGGGCTCACTCACAGATACGCAGTATTTT
CDR3 protein: CASSQQAGSLTDTQYF

clone size: NA
D gene: TRBD2
CDR3 length: 16
V gene: TRBV19
J gene: TRBJ2-1
CDR3 DNA: TGTGCCAGTAGTATAGCGACTAGCCCCTCAGTAAATGAGCAGTTCTTC
CDR3 protein: CASSIATSPSVNEQFF

clone size: NA
D gene: NA
CDR3 length: 13
V gene: TRBV30
J gene: TRBJ2-2
CDR3 DNA: TGTGCCTGGAGTGAACAGGGCACCGGGGAGCTGTTTTTT
CDR3 protein: CAWSEQGTGELFF

clone size: NA
D gene: NA
CDR3 length: 16
V gene: TRBV11-2
J gene: TRBJ2-5
CDR3 DNA: TGTGCCAGCAGCCTTCTACAGGGACGGGGTCAAGAGACCCAGTACTTC
CDR3 protein: CASSLLQGRGQETQYF

clone size: NA
D gene: TRBD1
CDR3 length: 15
V gene: TRBV5-1
J gene: TRBJ2-7
CDR3 DNA: TGCGCCAGCAGCGGGGGGACAGGGGGCCCCTACGAGCAGTACTTC
CDR3 protein: CASSGGTGGPYEQYF

clone size: NA
D gene: TRBD1
CDR3 length: 11
V gene: TRBV28
J gene: TRBJ2-4
CDR3 DNA: TGTGCCAGCAGACTGGGGACAGTCGAACACTTC
CDR3 protein: CASRLGTVEHF

clone size: few
D gene: NA
CDR3 length: 11
V gene: TRBV30
J gene: TRBJ2-3
CDR3 DNA: TGTGCCTGGGGAACCAGGGATACGCAGTATTTT
CDR3 protein: CAWGTRDTQYF

clone size: once
D gene: TRBD1
CDR3 length: 14
V gene: TRBV27
J gene: TRBJ2-5
CDR3 DNA: TGTGCCAGCAGCCATCGACAGGGCAGAGAGACCCAGTACTTC
CDR3 protein: CASSHRQGRETQYF